Below, one TCR beta chain is given with its context. Antigen unknown. Treatment described: 15 Gy SBRT to primary tumor, nephrectomy 4 weeks later. The tumor was a clear cell renal cell carcinoma. This sample stems from a study of radiation and T cells in renal cell carcinoma. Study results and limitations: Dominant CDR3 motifs occupied more repertoire in irradiated than control tumors. Compared with controls, irradiated tumors showed greater TCR clonality.

Here immunoSEQ multiplex PCR was the method, and the copy in TCRdb shows in-frame clones only, minus some. Among some 15,000 clones listed, roughly 50% were seen once. The material was tumor tissue, obtained from a patient whose treatment included radiotherapy and nephrectomy. This TCR came from a woman in her fifties or sixties with renal cell carcinoma.

The CDR3 DNA reads TGCAGTGCTAGAGATTGGGAGACCCAGTACTTC. This encodes CSARDWETQYF. The chain uses TRBV20-1 and TRBJ2-5; no definite D call. The CDR3 covers 11 residues. V shed 0 bases and J shed 5 bases, with 4 bases lying between them. CDR1 DFQATT and CDR2 SNEGSKA come from the germline V gene (reference sequence).